Listed below are T cell receptor beta chains from one sample, sequenced in a study of T cells in Graves' hyperthyroidism and ophthalmopathy. Via MiXCR, TCRdb re-called the multiplex PCR reads, giving one row per CDR3 protein. The top ten clones hold about 30% of a sample with 250,000 to 300,000 distinct CDR3 sequences, about 16% of them seen once. The sequenced sample consisted of blood. These TCRs come from a woman in her forties or fifties with Graves' hyperthyroidism that later progressed to Graves' ophthalmopathy. Both conserved end residues are part of each CDR3. The D gene is left open where the match is weak. Not all rows give a size; the values are once, few, many and, for expanded clones, a class.

len	v_gene	j_gene	d_gene	abundance	CDR3aa	CDR3nt
14	TRBV27	TRBJ1-2	NA	NA	CATGMGGLVDGYTF	TGTGCCACCGGAATGGGGGGGCTTGTTGATGGCTACACCTTC
11	TRBV20-1	TRBJ1-2	NA	NA	CSGPTAYGYTF	TGCAGTGGACCGACAGCCTATGGCTACACCTTC
12	TRBV20-1	TRBJ2-3	NA	many	CSATDEGGTQYF	TGCAGTGCTACGGACGAGGGCGGTACGCAGTATTTT
14	TRBV5-6	TRBJ1-6	NA	NA	CASRLRGINSPLHF	TGTGCCAGCAGATTGAGGGGGATTAATTCACCCCTCCACTTT
16	TRBV28	TRBJ1-1	NA	many	CASSLGWAGANTEAFF	TGTGCCAGCAGTTTAGGGTGGGCAGGAGCGAACACTGAAGCTTTCTTT
17	TRBV5-6	TRBJ1-6	NA	few	CASSGLTGPRGSSPLHF	TGTGCCAGCAGCGGGCTCACAGGTCCGCGCGGTAGTTCACCCCTCCACTTT
13	TRBV7-3	TRBJ1-1	NA	many	CASSLSKNTEAFF	TGTGCCAGCAGCTTAAGCAAGAACACTGAAGCTTTCTTT
17	TRBV5-5	TRBJ2-2	NA	many	CASSLDPPHANTGELFF	TGTGCCAGCAGCTTGGATCCCCCCCACGCGAACACCGGGGAGCTGTTTTTT
13	TRBV28	TRBJ1-3	NA	many	CASTPFSGNTIYF	TGTGCCAGCACGCCCTTCTCTGGAAACACCATATATTTT
15	TRBV6-2/TRBV6-3	TRBJ1-1	TRBD1	NA	CASSYRDRVNTEAFF	TGTGCCAGCAGTTACCGAGACAGGGTGAACACTGAAGCTTTCTTT
14	TRBV2	TRBJ2-7	NA	many	CASSGGTGSYEQYF	TGTGCCAGCAGTGGGGGGACGGGATCCTACGAGCAGTACTTC